This T cell receptor beta chain was found in a study of T-cell reconstitution after alpha-beta-depleted transplantation in children. This sample's TCRbeta library carried unique molecular identifier barcodes. In TCRdb, the PCR reads were re-called with MiXCR into one record per CDR3 protein. The data show about 980,000 distinct CDR3 sequences, about 30% seen once. After removal of 1 base from V and 12 bases from J, the junction contained 5 bases not matched to a gene. The CDR3 is made up of 14 amino acids. Germline V gene sequence: CDR1 SEHNR, CDR2 FQNEAQ (reference sequence). Specimen: PBMCs, mostly from graft donor cells, collected 360 days after TCRalphabeta/CD19-depleted stem cell transplant. The V gene is TRBV7-9, the J gene TRBJ2-1; 11 nucleotides line up with TRBD1. This receptor was taken from a boy in the first two years of life who had a stem cell transplant for SCID, so the T cells may come from the graft donor. The CDR3, as DNA: TGTGCCAGCAGCTTAGGGCGGGACAGGGGGTGGCAGTTCTTC. Protein: CASSLGRDRGWQFF.